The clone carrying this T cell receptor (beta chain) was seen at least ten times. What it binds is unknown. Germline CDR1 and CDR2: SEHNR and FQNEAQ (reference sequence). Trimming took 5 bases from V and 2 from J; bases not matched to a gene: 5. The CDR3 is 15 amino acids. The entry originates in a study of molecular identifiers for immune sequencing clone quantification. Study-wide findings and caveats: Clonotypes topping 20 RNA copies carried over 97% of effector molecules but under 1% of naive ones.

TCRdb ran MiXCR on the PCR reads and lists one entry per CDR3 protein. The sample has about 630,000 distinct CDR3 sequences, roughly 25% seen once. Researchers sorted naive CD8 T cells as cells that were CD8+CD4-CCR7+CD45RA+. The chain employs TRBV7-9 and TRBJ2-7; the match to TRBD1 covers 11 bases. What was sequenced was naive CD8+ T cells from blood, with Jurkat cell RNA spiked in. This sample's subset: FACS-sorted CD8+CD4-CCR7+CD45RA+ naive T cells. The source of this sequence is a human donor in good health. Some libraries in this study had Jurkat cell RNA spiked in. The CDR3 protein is CASSPTGQGAYEQYF. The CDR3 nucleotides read TGTGCCAGCAGCCCGACGGGACAGGGGGCCTACGAGCAGTACTTC.